The subject of this entry is one TCR beta chain. Its antigen is unidentified. Germline loops: CDR1 SGHRS, CDR2 YFSETQ. The CDR3 has 14 residues. With 4 bases removed from V and 5 bases from J, the gap between germline ends came to 14 bases. This record comes from a study of T cell repertoires in cytomegalovirus infection. Study background: The public TCR beta signatures pointed to both CMV infection and matching HLA type.

Whole-study findings and limits: Totalled public TCR beta family frequency picked out people who carried CMV plus the relevant HLA.

A single record per CDR3 protein comes from TCRdb applying MiXCR to the reads. The table shows approximately 490,000 distinct CDR3 sequences, with about 11% occurring only once. The origin of this receptor is a human donor in good health (CMV status not recorded). Some clones in this sample may be carry-over from other donors' samples. V usage is TRBV5-1 and J usage is TRBJ2-3; weak D call: TRBD1 (6 bases). Sequencing input: PBMCs. The CDR3 DNA is TGCGCCAGCAGCATCAGGGGATTCGAAGATACGCAGTATTTT. It specifies CASSIRGFEDTQYF.